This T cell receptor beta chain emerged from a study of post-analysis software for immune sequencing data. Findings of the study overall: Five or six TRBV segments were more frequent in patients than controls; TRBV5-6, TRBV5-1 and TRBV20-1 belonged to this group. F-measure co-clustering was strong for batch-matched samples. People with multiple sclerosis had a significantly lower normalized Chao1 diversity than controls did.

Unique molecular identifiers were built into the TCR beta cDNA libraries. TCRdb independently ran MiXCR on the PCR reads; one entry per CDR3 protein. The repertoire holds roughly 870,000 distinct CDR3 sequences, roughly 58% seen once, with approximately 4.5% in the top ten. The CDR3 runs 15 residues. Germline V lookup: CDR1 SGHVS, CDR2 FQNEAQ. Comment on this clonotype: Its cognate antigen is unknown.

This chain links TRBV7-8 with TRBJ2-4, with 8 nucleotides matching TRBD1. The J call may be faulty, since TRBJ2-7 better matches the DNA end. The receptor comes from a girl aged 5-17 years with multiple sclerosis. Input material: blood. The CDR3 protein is CASSSLTGVLYEQYF. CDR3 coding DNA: TGTGCCAGCAGCTCCCTGACAGGGGTGCTCTACGAGCAGTACTTC.